The 25 T cell receptor beta chains in this list originate from one sample, sequenced in a study of blood T cell repertoires in COVID-19. Data came from immunoSEQ multiplex PCR; TCRdb stores just in-frame clones and leaves some out. In the table there are 250,000 to 300,000 clones, about 89% of which are singletons. Sequenced input: peripheral blood. The source of these receptors is a man aged 50 to 60 with acute or convalescent COVID-19.

This chain joins TRBV4-1 and TRBJ1-2, with TRBD1 matching over 7 bases. The ends lost 3 bases at V and 4 bases at J; junction bases unmatched: 11. CDR1 is MGHRA and CDR2 is YSYEKL in the germline V gene. The CDR3 extends over 16 amino acids. The CDR3 here is CASSQDSQGLSYGYTF. In nucleotides, the CDR3 is TGCGCCAGCAGCCAGGACTCACAGGGGTTGAGCTATGGCTACACCTTC.

This clone was counted a single time. The genes are TRBV7-2 and TRBJ1-1; TRBD1 aligns across 8 bases. Looked up from germline, CDR1 is SGHTA and CDR2 is FQGNSA. Trimming cost V 5 bases and J 7 bases; bases outside gene matches: 6. The CDR3 is made up of 13 amino acids. The chain's CDR3 is CASSLIGQGEAFF. The CDR3 bases are TGTGCCAGCAGCCTAATTGGACAGGGTGAAGCTTTCTTT.

The V call is TRBV21-1, the J call TRBJ1-2. TRBV21-1 is reported as a pseudogene. The CDR3 consists of 13 residues. The CDR3 loop is CASSKATVDGYTF. Written as DNA, the CDR3 is TGTGCCAGCAGCAAAGCGACTGTTGATGGCTACACCTTC.

The V call is TRBV19, the J call TRBJ1-1; D is possibly TRBD1 (5 bases). Germline V gene lookup returns CDR1 LNHDA and CDR2 SQIVND (reference sequence). Trimming shortened V by 6 bases and J by 8 bases, and 13 bases separated the two germline ends. The CDR3 sequence is 12 residues long. The CDR3 sequence is CASRDPGKEAFF. In DNA, the CDR3 is TGTGCCAGTAGGGATCCAGGGAAGGAAGCTTTCTTT.

The J gene is TRBJ1-5, the V gene TRBV5-1; D gene ambiguous. Germline CDR1 reads SGHRS; CDR2 reads YFSETQ. The CDR3 runs to 15 residues. The V gene lost 2 bases and the J gene lost 3 bases, with 12 bases spanning the gap. Here the CDR3 reads CASSFKAGPNQPQHF. CDR3 DNA sequence: TGCGCCAGCAGCTTTAAGGCAGGCCCCAATCAGCCCCAGCATTTT.

The V gene is TRBV5-1, the J gene TRBJ2-2; 12 bases map to TRBD1. J lost 5 bases, V lost 1 base, and 6 bases had no gene match. CDR3 size: 17 residues. Per the germline V gene, CDR1 is SGHRS and CDR2 is YFSETQ. The CDR3 protein is CASSLRGQGAGTGELFF. Here the CDR3 DNA reads TGCGCCAGCAGCTTGAGGGGACAGGGGGCCGGGACCGGGGAGCTGTTTTTT.

The chain links TRBV10-1 to TRBJ2-4; TRBD2 agrees at 7 bases. Trimming cost V 2 bases and J 7 bases; bases outside gene matches: 5. The CDR3 is 14 residues long. Germline V lookup: CDR1 WNHNN, CDR2 SYGVQD (reference sequence). CDR3 amino acids: CASSEGTTQNIQYF. The CDR3 DNA reads TGCGCCAGCAGTGAGGGGACTACCCAGAACATTCAGTACTTC.

CDR3 DNA: TGCGCCAGCAGCTTGGCCAGGATAAACAATGAGCAGTTCTTC. It encodes CASSLARINNEQFF. This chain joins TRBV5-1 and TRBJ2-1; D is undetermined. This CDR3 has 14 amino acids. Between the trimmed V and J ends, which lost 0 bases and 5 bases, there was a span of 9 bases. CDR1 and CDR2 (germline): SGHRS, YFSETQ.

The V gene is TRBV10-3, the J gene TRBJ1-6; 8 nucleotides match TRBD1. CDR3 length: 14 amino acids. The V and J ends lost 11 bases and 6 bases, in that order; junction bases with no gene match: 9. Per the germline V gene, CDR1 is ENHRY and CDR2 is SYGVKD. CDR3 region: CAVRGTGLNSPLHF. The CDR3 nucleotides are TGTGCCGTACGCGGGACAGGTCTTAATTCACCCCTCCACTTT.

The rearrangement uses TRBV30 and TRBJ1-5; 7 bases match TRBD1. This CDR3 has 15 amino acids. V gave up 2 bases and J gave up 4 bases; unmatched junction bases: 8. From germline, CDR1 is GTSNPN and CDR2 SVGIG (reference sequence). The CDR3 DNA is TGTGCCTGGAGTCCCCTCTGGACAGGAAATCAGCCCCAGCATTTT. Translating it yields CAWSPLWTGNQPQHF. Combining the CDR3 with reference TRBV30 and TRBJ1-5 gives the whole variable domain SQTIHQWPATLVQPVGSPLSLECTVEGTSNPNLYWYRQAAGRGLQLLFYSVGIGQISSEVPQNLSASRPQDRQFILSSKKLLLSDSGFYLCAWSPLWTGNQPQHFGDGTRLSIL.

The gene calls are TRBV7-9 and TRBJ2-6; D ambiguous. Trimming pared 3 bases from V and 0 bases from J, leaving 6 bases between. The CDR3 sequence is 15 residues long. Per the germline V gene, CDR1 is SEHNR and CDR2 is FQNEAQ (reference sequence). This CDR3 is CASSFSYSGANVLTF. The CDR3 DNA is TGTGCCAGCAGCTTTAGTTACTCTGGGGCCAACGTCCTGACTTTC.

The chain is built from TRBV9 and TRBJ2-5, with TRBD2 as a possible D gene (5 bases). The CDR3 extends over 14 amino acids. V was trimmed by 1 base and J by 5 bases, leaving 12 bases between them. Germline V gene sequence: CDR1 SGDLS, CDR2 YYNGEE. DNA for the CDR3: TGTGCCAGCAGCGTACGAGGGCTAGGGGAGACCCAGTACTTC. Protein: CASSVRGLGETQYF. The full variable domain, with the rest looked up from reference TRBV9 and TRBJ2-5, is DSGVTQTPKHLITATGQRVTLRCSPRSGDLSVYWYQQSLDQGLQFLIQYYNGEERAKGNILERFSAQQFPDLHSELNLSSLELGDSALYFCASSVRGLGETQYFGPGTRLLVL.

V gene TRBV24-1 combines with J gene TRBJ1-1; TRBD1 might be the D (5 bases). This CDR3 comprises 14 residues. The V end was cut by 5 bases, the J end by 1 base, with 10 bases between. Germline V gives CDR1 KGHDR, CDR2 SFDVKD. The CDR3 sequence is CATSAGGENTEAFF. CDR3 sequence (DNA): TGTGCCACCAGTGCGGGGGGAGAGAACACTGAAGCTTTCTTT.

The chain has TRBV16 and TRBJ1-5; the D is unclear. Germline CDR1 is KGHSY and CDR2 is FQNENV. V shed 4 bases and J shed 0 bases, with 7 bases lying between them. The length of the CDR3 is 14 residues. The CDR3 DNA reads TGTGCCAGCAGCCCTCTGGCTAGCAATCAGCCCCAGCATTTT. Protein: CASSPLASNQPQHF. The full variable domain, in which reference TRBV16 and TRBJ1-5 provide the parts outside the CDR3, is GEEVAQTPKHLVRGEGQKAKLYCAPIKGHSYVFWYQQVLKNEFKFLISFQNENVFDETGMPKERFSAKCLPNSPCSLEIQATKLEDSAVYFCASSPLASNQPQHFGDGTRLSIL.

The gene calls are TRBV6-5 and TRBJ2-3, with 10 bases matching TRBD1. The ends lost 6 bases at V and 4 bases at J; junction bases unmatched: 7. Germline V gene lookup returns CDR1 MNHEY and CDR2 SVGAGI. The CDR3 spans 15 residues. The CDR3 sequence: CASSLGQGWPDTQYF. CDR3 coding DNA: TGTGCCAGCAGCCTGGGACAGGGGTGGCCAGATACGCAGTATTTT.

This chain uses TRBV18 with TRBJ2-5; TRBD1 matches 7 bases. The CDR3 runs to 13 residues. Trimming removed 6 bases from V and 3 bases from J; junction bases left unmatched: 4. Germline V CDR1 and CDR2: KGHSH, LQKENI. The CDR3: CASSPGTEETQYF. Written as DNA, the CDR3 is TGTGCCAGCTCCCCCGGGACAGAAGAGACCCAGTACTTC.

CDR3 bases: TGTGCCAGCAGTCGTGGTTGGGGGGAAAGCACAGATACGCAGTATTTT. Its translation: CASSRGWGESTDTQYF. The chain links TRBV13 to TRBJ2-3; D possibly corresponds to TRBD2 (6 bases). This CDR3 has 16 amino acids. CDR1 is PRHDT, CDR2 FYEKMQ, per germline (reference sequence). V was cut by 6 bases and J by 0 bases, with 16 bases left in between.

CDR3 in amino acids: CASVQGAWNEQFF. The CDR3 DNA is TGTGCCAGCGTGCAGGGGGCATGGAATGAGCAGTTCTTC. J is TRBJ2-1 and V is TRBV11-1, with 8 bases identical to TRBD1. Trimming removed 8 bases from V and 7 bases from J; junction bases left unmatched: 7. The CDR3 is made up of 13 amino acids. CDR1 SGHAT and CDR2 FQDESV come from the germline V gene (reference sequence).

This sequence joins TRBV9 and TRBJ1-1; 8 bases are shared with TRBD1. Germline V gene sequence: CDR1 SGDLS, CDR2 YYNGEE. After removal of 2 bases from V and 6 bases from J, the junction contained 12 bases not matched to a gene. This CDR3 comprises 16 residues. The CDR3 sequence is CASSVTPGTGGAEAFF. Written as DNA, the CDR3 is TGTGCCAGCAGCGTTACCCCCGGGACAGGAGGCGCTGAAGCTTTCTTT.

The rearrangement links TRBV5-1 to TRBJ1-4; D ambiguous. The CDR3 spans 15 residues. V shed 1 base and J shed 0 bases, with 7 bases lying between them. Looked up from germline, CDR1 is SGHRS and CDR2 is YFSETQ. CDR3 nucleotide sequence: TGCGCCAGCAGCTTGATGTCAACAACTAATGAAAAACTGTTTTTT. It codes for CASSLMSTTNEKLFF.

The chain uses TRBV19 and TRBJ2-7; 10 bases fit TRBD2. The CDR3 covers 16 residues. V lost 8 bases, J lost 2 bases, and 12 bases stayed unmatched. Germline V gene sequence: CDR1 LNHDA, CDR2 SQIVND (reference sequence). The CDR3 bases are TGTGCCAGTCGCGAGATATTAGCGGGGGGTCCCTACGAGCAGTACTTC. This codes for CASREILAGGPYEQYF.

The V call is TRBV3-1 (or the pseudogene TRBV3-2), the J call TRBJ2-3, with D maybe TRBD2 (5 bases). The CDR3 spans 15 residues. Germline CDR1 and CDR2: LGHDT and YNNKEL (reference sequence). The V gene lost 3 bases and the J gene lost 6 bases, with 16 bases spanning the gap. The CDR3 loop reads CASSHPTTNSDTQYF. CDR3 DNA: TGTGCCAGCAGCCACCCAACGACTAACTCTGATACGCAGTATTTT.

The chain joins TRBV29-1 to TRBJ1-1; D is unclear. Germline-derived CDR1 and CDR2 are SQVTM and ANQGSEA. The CDR3 spans 10 residues. V gave up 6 bases and J gave up 3 bases, with 5 bases separating them. CDR3 region: CSVLYTEAFF. The CDR3 bases are TGCAGCGTCTTATACACTGAAGCTTTCTTT.

This rearrangement joins TRBV9 to TRBJ2-3; maybe TRBD2 (6 bases). Trimming removed 1 base from V and 1 base from J, with 10 bases in between. Germline V gene sequence: CDR1 SGDLS, CDR2 YYNGEE. This CDR3 has 15 residues. The chain's CDR3 is CASSVRPSGTDTQYF. CDR3 bases: TGTGCCAGCAGCGTAAGGCCTAGCGGCACAGATACGCAGTATTTT.

The chain couples TRBV2 to TRBJ2-3; TRBD2 agrees at 9 bases. The CDR3 contains 15 residues. The germline CDR1 and CDR2 sequences are SNHLY and FYNNEI. V shed 7 bases and J 2 bases; nucleotides not matched to a gene: 7. In nucleotides, the CDR3 is TGTGCCAGCACAATTGGGACTAGCCACACAGATACGCAGTATTTT. It yields the protein CASTIGTSHTDTQYF.